This T cell receptor (beta chain) was retrieved from a study of blood T cell repertoires in COVID-19. Study information: Specimens from acute and convalescent COVID-19 originated in the United States, Italy and Spain. T cells, B-cell-depleted T cells, or PBMCs provided the cDNA or gDNA that served as material.

V was pared by 1 base and J by 5 bases, with 12 bases between. The CDR3 has 15 residues. Germline V gene sequence: CDR1 SGHNT, CDR2 YENEEA. Per the study methods: Amplified reference gene primers provided the basis for estimating nucleated cell counts. Assay used: immunoSEQ multiplex PCR; TCRdb lists only in-frame clones, some missing. D and trimming come from the DNA, and the V and J calls and clone size come from that table. The sample carries roughly 220,000 clones, about nine tenths recorded once. The chain joins TRBV11-3 to TRBJ2-1; D gene ambiguous. The source material was peripheral blood. The origin of this receptor is a man at least 80 years old with acute or convalescent COVID-19. The CDR3 nucleotides are TGTGCCAGCAGCTTAGGACTGACCTGGAACAATGAGCAGTTCTTC. It specifies CASSLGLTWNNEQFF.